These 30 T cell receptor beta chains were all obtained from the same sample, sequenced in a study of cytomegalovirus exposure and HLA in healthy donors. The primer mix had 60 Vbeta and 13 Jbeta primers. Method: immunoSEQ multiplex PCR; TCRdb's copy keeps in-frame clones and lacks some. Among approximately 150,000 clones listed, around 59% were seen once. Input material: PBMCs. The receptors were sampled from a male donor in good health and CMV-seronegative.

This CDR3 reads CSVEGTSGDTDTQYF. In DNA, the CDR3 is TGCAGCGTTGAAGGAACTAGCGGGGACACAGATACGCAGTATTTT. This chain links TRBV29-1 with TRBJ2-3; TRBD2 aligns across 10 bases. The J segment lost 2 bases and the V segment lost 1 base, leaving 3 bases of the junction unmatched. CDR1 and CDR2 (germline): SQVTM, ANQGSEA. CDR3 size: 15 residues.

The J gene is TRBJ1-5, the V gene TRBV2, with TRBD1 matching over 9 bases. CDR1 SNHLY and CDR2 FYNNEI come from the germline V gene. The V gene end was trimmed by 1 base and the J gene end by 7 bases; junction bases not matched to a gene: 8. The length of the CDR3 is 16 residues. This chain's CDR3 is CASSEDRGRIGQPQHF. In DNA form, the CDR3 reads TGTGCCAGCAGTGAAGACAGGGGGCGCATCGGACAGCCCCAGCATTTT.

The chain's CDR3 is CASRYDRGLLSGANVLTF. The DNA of the CDR3 is TGCGCCAGCAGATACGACAGGGGGCTTCTCTCTGGGGCCAACGTCCTGACTTTC. This chain uses TRBV5-1 with TRBJ2-6; 10 nucleotides agree with TRBD1. With V trimmed by 5 bases and J by 0 bases, 8 bases remained unmatched. Germline CDR1 SGHRS, CDR2 YFSETQ. The CDR3 has 18 amino acids.

The CDR3 is CASSSLARGSDRVEGYGYTF. CDR3 bases: TGTGCCAGCAGTTCCCTCGCCCGCGGCTCGGACAGGGTGGAGGGCTATGGCTACACCTTC. This chain uses TRBV27 with TRBJ1-2; 8 nucleotides align to TRBD1. The CDR3 contains 20 residues. V trimming: 4 bases; J trimming: 4 bases; junction bases outside the gene matches: 23. Germline values: CDR1 MNHEY, CDR2 SMNVEV (reference sequence).

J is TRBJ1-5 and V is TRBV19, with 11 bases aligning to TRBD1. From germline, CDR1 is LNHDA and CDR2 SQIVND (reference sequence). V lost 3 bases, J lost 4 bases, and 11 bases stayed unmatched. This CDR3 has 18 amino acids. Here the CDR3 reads CASSIYFTGTGGNQPQHF. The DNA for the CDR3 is TGTGCCAGTAGTATCTATTTTACCGGGACAGGGGGTAATCAGCCCCAGCATTTT.

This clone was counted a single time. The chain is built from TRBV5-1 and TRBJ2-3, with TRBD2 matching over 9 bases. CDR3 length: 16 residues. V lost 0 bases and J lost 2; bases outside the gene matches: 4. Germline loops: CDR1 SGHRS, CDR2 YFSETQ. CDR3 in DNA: TGCGCCAGCAGCTTGGGGCTAGCGGGGAACACAGATACGCAGTATTTT. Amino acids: CASSLGLAGNTDTQYF.

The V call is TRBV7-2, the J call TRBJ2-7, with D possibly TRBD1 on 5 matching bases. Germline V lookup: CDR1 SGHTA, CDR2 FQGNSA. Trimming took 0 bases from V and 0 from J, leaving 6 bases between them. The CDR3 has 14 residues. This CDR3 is CASSLAQASYEQYF. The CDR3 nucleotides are TGTGCCAGCAGCTTAGCACAGGCCTCCTACGAGCAGTACTTC.

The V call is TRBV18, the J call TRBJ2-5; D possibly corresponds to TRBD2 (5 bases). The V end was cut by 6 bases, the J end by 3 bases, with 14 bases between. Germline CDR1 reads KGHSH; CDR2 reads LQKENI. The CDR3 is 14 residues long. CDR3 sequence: CASSRPGTKETQYF. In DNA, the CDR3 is TGTGCCAGCTCTCGCCCGGGAACTAAAGAGACCCAGTACTTC.

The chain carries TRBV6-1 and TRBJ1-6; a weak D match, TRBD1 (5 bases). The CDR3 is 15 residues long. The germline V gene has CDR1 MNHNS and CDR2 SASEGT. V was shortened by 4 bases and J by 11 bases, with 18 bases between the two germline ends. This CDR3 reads CASSVDSLGGTPLHF. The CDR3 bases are TGTGCCAGCAGTGTCGACAGCTTGGGGGGGACACCCCTCCACTTT.

The DNA of the CDR3 is TGCGCCAGCAGCCAAGATTCTTTGGTCAGACTAGCGGTCTATGAGCAGTTCTTC. This translates into CASSQDSLVRLAVYEQFF. The rearrangement joins TRBV4-1 to TRBJ2-1, with 9 bases aligning to TRBD2. V trimming: 0 bases; J trimming: 8 bases; junction bases outside the gene matches: 14. This CDR3 spans 18 amino acids. Per germline, CDR1 MGHRA and CDR2 YSYEKL.

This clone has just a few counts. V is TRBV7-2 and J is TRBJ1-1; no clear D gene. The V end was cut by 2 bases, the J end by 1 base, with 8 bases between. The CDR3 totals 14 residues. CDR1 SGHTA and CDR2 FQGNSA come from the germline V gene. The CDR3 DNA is TGTGCCAGCAGCTTATACGGTAAGAACACTGAAGCTTTCTTT. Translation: CASSLYGKNTEAFF. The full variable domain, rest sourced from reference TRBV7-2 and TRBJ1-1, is GAGVSQSPSNKVTEKGKDVELRCDPISGHTALYWYRQSLGQGLEFLIYFQGNSAPDKSGLPSDRFSAERTGGSVSTLTIQRTQQEDSAVYLCASSLYGKNTEAFFGQGTRLTVV.

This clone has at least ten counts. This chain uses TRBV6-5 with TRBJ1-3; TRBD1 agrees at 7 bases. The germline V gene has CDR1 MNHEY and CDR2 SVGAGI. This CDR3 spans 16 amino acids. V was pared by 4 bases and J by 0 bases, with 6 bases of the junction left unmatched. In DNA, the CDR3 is TGTGCCAGCAGTTCCCCTGACAGGGACTCTGGAAACACCATATATTTT. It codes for CASSSPDRDSGNTIYF.

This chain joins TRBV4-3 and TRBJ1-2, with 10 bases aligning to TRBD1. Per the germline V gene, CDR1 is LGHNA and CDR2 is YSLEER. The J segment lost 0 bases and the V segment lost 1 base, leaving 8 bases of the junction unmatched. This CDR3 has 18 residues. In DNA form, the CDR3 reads TGCGCCAGCAGCCAAGTGGGGACAGGGGCGACCTCTAACTATGGCTACACCTTC. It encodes CASSQVGTGATSNYGYTF.

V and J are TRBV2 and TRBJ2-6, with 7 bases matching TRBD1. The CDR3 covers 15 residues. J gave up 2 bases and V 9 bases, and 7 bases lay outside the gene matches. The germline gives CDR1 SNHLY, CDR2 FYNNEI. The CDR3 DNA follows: TGTGCCAGTAGGACAGGTTTCACTGGGGCCAACGTCCTGACTTTC. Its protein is CASRTGFTGANVLTF.

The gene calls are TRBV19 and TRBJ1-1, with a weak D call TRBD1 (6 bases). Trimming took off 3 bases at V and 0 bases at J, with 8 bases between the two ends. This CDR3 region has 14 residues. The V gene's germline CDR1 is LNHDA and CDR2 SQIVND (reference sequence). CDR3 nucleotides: TGTGCCAGTAGTATCTGGACAGTGAACACTGAAGCTTTCTTT. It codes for CASSIWTVNTEAFF.

The CDR3 loop reads CASSIVPGGASYNEQFF. The CDR3 nucleotides are TGTGCCAGTAGTATAGTCCCGGGGGGAGCGTCCTACAATGAGCAGTTCTTC. This rearrangement joins TRBV19 to TRBJ2-1; TRBD2 agrees at 7 bases. Looked up from germline, CDR1 is LNHDA and CDR2 is SQIVND (reference sequence). The V and J ends lost 1 base and 1 base, in that order; junction bases with no gene match: 7. The CDR3 loop spans 17 amino acids.

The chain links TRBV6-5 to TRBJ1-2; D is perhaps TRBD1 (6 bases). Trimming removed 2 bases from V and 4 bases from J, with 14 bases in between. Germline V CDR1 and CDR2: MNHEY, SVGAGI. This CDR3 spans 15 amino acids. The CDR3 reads CASSYGNGQSYGYTF. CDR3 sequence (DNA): TGTGCCAGCAGTTACGGAAACGGACAGAGCTATGGCTACACCTTC.

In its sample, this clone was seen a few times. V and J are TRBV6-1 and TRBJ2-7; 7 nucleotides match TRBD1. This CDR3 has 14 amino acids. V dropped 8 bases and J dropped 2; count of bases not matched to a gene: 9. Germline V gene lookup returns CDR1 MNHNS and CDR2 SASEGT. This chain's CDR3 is CASRYRGNTYEQYF. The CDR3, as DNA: TGTGCCAGCCGATACAGGGGCAATACCTACGAGCAGTACTTC.

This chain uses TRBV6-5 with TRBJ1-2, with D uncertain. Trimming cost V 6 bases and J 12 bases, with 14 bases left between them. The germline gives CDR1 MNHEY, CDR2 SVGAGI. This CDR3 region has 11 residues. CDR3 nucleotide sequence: TGTGCCAGCAGCCCGGGAGGCATCCACACCTTC. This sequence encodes CASSPGGIHTF.

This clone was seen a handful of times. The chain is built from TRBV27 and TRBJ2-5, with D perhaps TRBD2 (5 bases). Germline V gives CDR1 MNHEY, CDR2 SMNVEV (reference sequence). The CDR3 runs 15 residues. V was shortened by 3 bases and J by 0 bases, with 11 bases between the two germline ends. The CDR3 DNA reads TGTGCCAGCAGTTTTCTTGCGGACTACCAAGAGACCCAGTACTTC. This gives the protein CASSFLADYQETQYF.

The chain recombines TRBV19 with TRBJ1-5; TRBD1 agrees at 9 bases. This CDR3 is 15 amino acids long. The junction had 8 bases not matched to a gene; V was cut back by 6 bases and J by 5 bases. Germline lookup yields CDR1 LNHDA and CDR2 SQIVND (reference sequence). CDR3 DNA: TGTGCCAGTAGCATGGGACAGGGTTTTCATCAGCCCCAGCATTTT. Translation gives CASSMGQGFHQPQHF.

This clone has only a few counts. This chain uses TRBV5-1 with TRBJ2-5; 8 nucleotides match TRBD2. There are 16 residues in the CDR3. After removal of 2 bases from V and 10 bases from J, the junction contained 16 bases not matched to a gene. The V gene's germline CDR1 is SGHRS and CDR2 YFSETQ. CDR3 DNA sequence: TGCGCCAGCAGCTTCCCCGGGGGGGTTGCCAATGTGAACCAGTACTTC. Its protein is CASSFPGGVANVNQYF.

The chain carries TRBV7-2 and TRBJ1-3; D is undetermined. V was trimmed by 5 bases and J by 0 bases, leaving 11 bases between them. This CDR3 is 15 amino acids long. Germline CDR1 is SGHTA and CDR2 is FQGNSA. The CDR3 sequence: CASSPEQVSGNTIYF. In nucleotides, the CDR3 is TGTGCCAGCAGCCCCGAGCAGGTCTCTGGAAACACCATATATTTT.

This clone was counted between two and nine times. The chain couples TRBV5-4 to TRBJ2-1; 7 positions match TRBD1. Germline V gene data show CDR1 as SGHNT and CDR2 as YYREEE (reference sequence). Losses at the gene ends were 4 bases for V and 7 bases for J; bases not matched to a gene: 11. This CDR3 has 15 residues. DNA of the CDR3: TGTGCCAGCAGCCGGGGACAGATTCCTAAAAATGAGCAGTTCTTC. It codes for CASSRGQIPKNEQFF.

The CDR3 nucleotides are TGTGCCAGCAGGGACATATCCAGGGCTTCCTATAATTCACCCCTCCACTTT. The encoded protein is CASRDISRASYNSPLHF. V is TRBV2 and J is TRBJ1-6; D may be TRBD1 (5 bases). With 6 bases removed from V and 1 base from J, the gap between germline ends came to 16 bases. The CDR3 sequence is 17 residues long. Per the germline V gene, CDR1 is SNHLY and CDR2 is FYNNEI.

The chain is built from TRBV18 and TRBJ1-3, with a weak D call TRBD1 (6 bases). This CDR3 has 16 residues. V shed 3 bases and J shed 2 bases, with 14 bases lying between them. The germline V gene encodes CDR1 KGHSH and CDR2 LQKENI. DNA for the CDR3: TGTGCCAGCTCACCGCGACAGGAAACCACTGGAAACACCATATATTTT. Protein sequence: CASSPRQETTGNTIYF.

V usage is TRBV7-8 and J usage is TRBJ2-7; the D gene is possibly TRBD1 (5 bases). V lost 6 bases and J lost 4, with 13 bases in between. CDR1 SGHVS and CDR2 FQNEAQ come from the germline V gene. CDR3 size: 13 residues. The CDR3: CASSVAGSYEQYF. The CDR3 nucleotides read TGTGCCAGCAGTGTGGCAGGGTCATACGAGCAGTACTTC.

CDR3 sequence reads: CAWSVLQAYQETQYF. DNA of the CDR3: TGTGCCTGGAGTGTGTTACAGGCCTACCAAGAGACCCAGTACTTC. The chain recombines TRBV30 with TRBJ2-5; D perhaps matches TRBD1 (5 bases). Per the germline V gene, CDR1 is GTSNPN and CDR2 is SVGIG (reference sequence). CDR3 length: 15 residues. V was trimmed by 0 bases and J by 0 bases, leaving 11 bases between them.

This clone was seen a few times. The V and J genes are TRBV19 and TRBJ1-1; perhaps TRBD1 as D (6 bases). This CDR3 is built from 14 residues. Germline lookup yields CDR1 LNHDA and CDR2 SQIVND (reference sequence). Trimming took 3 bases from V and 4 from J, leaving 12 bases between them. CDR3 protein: CASSITGQGTEAFF. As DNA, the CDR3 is TGTGCCAGTAGTATTACAGGGCAGGGCACTGAAGCTTTCTTT.

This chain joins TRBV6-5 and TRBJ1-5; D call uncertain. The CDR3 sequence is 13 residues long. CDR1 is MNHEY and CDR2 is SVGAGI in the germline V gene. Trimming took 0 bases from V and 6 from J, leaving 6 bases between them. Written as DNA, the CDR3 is TGTGCCAGCAGTTACTCGAGGAGTCAGCCCCAGCATTTT. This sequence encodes CASSYSRSQPQHF.